The entry that follows covers one T cell receptor (beta chain) sequence. Antigen specificity is unknown. Random hexamers were used to reverse transcribe the RNA input (0.5 to 1 ug). An immunoSEQ multiplex PCR amplified TCR beta CDR3 over 54 Vbeta and 13 Jbeta. TCRdb redid the calling of the immunoSEQ multiplex PCR reads with MiXCR, one entry per CDR3 protein. The profile shows over 120,000 distinct CDR3 sequences, approximately 95% of them singletons. The sample comes from a study of CD8 T cells in Susac syndrome. On the study more broadly: When blood was collected, patients with Susac syndrome were therapy-naive, were taking corticosteroids, or were receiving intravenous immunoglobulin alone.

Broader study findings: When the CD4+ T cell repertoires of patients with Susac syndrome were examined, they did not show any clonal expansion.

This CDR3 region has 12 residues. J was trimmed by 6 bases and V by 7 bases; bases with no gene match: 4. Germline CDR1 GTSNPN, CDR2 SVGIG (reference sequence). The chain recombines TRBV30 with TRBJ2-2, with TRBD1 identical over 8 bases. This TCR derives from a human donor with Susac syndrome. Sequencing was carried out using CD4+ T cells from PBMCs. CDR3 sequence: CAFGQGPGELFF. CDR3 DNA: TGTGCCTTCGGACAGGGTCCCGGGGAGCTGTTTTTT.